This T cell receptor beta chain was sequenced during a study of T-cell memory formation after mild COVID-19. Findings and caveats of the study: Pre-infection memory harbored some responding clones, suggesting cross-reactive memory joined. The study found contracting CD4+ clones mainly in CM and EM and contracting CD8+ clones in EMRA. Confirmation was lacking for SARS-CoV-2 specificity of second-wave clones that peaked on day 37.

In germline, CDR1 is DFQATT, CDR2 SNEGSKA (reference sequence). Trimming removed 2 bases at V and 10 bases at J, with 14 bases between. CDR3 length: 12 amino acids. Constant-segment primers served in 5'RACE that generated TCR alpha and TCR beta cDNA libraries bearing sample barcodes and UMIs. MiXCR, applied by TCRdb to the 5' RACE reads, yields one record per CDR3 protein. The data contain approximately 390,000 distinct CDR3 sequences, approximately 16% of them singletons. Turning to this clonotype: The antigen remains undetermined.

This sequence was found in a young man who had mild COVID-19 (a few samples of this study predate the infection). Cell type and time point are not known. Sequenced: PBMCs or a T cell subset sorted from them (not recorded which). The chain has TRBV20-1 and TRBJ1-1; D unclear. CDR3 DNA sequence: TGCAGTGCTAGATTTGGTGGCTTACCAGCTTTCTTT. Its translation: CSARFGGLPAFF.